The TCR beta chain described here comes from a study of T cells in Graves' hyperthyroidism and ophthalmopathy. V trimming: 4 bases; J trimming: 8 bases; junction bases outside the gene matches: 16. CDR3 size: 18 residues. CDR1 is SEHNR and CDR2 is FQNEAQ in the germline V gene (reference sequence). Authors of the study amplified TCR beta CDR3 regions from RNA transcripts. The TCR CDR3 was amplified in a first-round RT-PCR using the HTBI primer set. TCRdb reanalysed the multiplex PCR reads using MiXCR and keeps one entry per CDR3 protein. The data show hundreds of thousands of distinct CDR3 sequences, about 45% seen once.

This chain connects TRBV7-9 to TRBJ1-6, with 8 bases lining up with TRBD1. The sample comprised peripheral blood or thyroid tissue (not recorded which). This clonotype was obtained from an adult man with Graves' disease, either hyperthyroidism or ophthalmopathy (not recorded which). CDR3: CASSSHDLQGVGDSPLHF. DNA for the CDR3: TGTGCCAGCAGCTCGCACGACCTACAGGGGGTTGGGGATTCACCCCTCCACTTT.